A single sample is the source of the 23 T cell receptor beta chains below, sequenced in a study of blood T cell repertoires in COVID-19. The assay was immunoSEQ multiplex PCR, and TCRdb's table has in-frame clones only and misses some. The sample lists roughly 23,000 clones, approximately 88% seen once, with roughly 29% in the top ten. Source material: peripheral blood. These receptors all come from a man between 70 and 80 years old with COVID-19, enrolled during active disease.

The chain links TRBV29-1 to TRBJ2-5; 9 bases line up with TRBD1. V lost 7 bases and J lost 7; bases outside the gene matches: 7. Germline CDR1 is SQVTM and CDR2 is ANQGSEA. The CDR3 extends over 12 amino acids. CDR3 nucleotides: TGCAGCGCCGTCACAGGGGGCCTGACCCAGTACTTC. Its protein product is CSAVTGGLTQYF.

CDR3 loop: CASSLELGPRDEQYF. The CDR3 DNA reads as TGTGCCAGCAGCTTAGAGCTGGGTCCCAGGGACGAGCAGTACTTC. The chain has TRBV7-8 and TRBJ2-7; weak D call: TRBD1 (5 bases). The CDR3 is made up of 15 amino acids. Germline V gene sequence: CDR1 SGHVS, CDR2 FQNEAQ. Trimming took off 1 base at V and 5 bases at J, with 15 bases between the two ends. The full variable domain, with the rest looked up from reference TRBV7-8 and TRBJ2-7, is GAGVSQSPRYKVAKRGQDVALRCDPISGHVSLFWYQQALGQGPEFLTYFQNEAQLDKSGLPSDRFFAERPEGSVSTLKIQRTQQEDSAVYLCASSLELGPRDEQYFGPGTRLTVT.

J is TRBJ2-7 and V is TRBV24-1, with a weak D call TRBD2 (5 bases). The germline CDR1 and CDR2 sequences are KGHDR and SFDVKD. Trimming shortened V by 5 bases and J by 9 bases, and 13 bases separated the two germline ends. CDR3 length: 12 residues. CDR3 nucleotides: TGTGCCACCAGTGCCTCAGTGAGGGTGCAGTACTTC. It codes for CATSASVRVQYF.

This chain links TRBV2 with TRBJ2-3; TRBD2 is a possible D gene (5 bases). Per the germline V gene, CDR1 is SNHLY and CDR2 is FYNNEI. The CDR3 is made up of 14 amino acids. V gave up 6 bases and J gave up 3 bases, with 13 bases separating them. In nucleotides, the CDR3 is TGTGCCAGCAGACCGGGGTTGTGGACAGATACGCAGTATTTT. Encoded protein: CASRPGLWTDTQYF.

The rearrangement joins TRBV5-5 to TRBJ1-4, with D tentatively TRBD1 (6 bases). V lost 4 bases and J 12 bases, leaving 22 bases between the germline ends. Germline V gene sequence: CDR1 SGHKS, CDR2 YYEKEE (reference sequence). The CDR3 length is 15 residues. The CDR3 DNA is TGTGCCAGCAGCCCGGGAGGGGGTCCTCTAGGGGAACTGTTTTTT. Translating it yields CASSPGGGPLGELFF.

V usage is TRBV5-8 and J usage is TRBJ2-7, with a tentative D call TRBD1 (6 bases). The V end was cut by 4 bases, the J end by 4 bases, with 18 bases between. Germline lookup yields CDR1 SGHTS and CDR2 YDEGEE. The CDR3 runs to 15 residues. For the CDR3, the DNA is TGTGCCAGCAGCGGAGGCATCACAGGGATATACGAGCAGTACTTC. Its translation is CASSGGITGIYEQYF.

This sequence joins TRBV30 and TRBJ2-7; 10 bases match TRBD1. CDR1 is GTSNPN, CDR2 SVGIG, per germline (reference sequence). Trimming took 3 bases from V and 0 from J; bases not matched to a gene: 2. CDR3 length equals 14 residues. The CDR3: CAWRGQGISYEQYF. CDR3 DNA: TGTGCCTGGAGGGGACAGGGGATCTCCTACGAGCAGTACTTC.

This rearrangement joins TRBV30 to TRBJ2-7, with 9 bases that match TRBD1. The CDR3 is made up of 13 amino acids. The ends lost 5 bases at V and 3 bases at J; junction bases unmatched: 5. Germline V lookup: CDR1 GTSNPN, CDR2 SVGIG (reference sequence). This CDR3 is CAWDRGTYYEQYF. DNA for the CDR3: TGTGCCTGGGACAGGGGGACCTACTACGAGCAGTACTTC. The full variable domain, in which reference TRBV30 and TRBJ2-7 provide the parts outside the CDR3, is SQTIHQWPATLVQPVGSPLSLECTVEGTSNPNLYWYRQAAGRGLQLLFYSVGIGQISSEVPQNLSASRPQDRQFILSSKKLLLSDSGFYLCAWDRGTYYEQYFGPGTRLTVT.

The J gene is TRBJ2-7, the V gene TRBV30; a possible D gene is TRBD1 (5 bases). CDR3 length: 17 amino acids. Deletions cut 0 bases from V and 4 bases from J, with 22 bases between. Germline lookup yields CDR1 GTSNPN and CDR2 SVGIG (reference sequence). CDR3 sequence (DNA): TGTGCCTGGAGTGTGGGCCCCAGGGCCCACCCGAAGTACGAGCAGTACTTC. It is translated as CAWSVGPRAHPKYEQYF.

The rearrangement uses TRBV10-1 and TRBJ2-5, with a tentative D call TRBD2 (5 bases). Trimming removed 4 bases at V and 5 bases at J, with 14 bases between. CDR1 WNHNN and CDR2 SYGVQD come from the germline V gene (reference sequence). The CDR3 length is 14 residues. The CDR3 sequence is CASSASPTKETQYF. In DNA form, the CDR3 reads TGCGCCAGCAGTGCCTCCCCGACTAAGGAGACCCAGTACTTC.

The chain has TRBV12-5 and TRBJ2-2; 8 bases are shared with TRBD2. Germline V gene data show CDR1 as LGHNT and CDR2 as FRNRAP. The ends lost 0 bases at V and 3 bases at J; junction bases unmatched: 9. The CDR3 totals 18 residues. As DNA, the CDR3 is TGTGCTAGTGGTTTGGTAGGGGTTAGCGGGGTTCACACCGGGGAGCTGTTTTTT. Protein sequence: CASGLVGVSGVHTGELFF.

The CDR3 bases are TGTGCCAGCAGTTACCATAGCGGTTCTAGCACAGATACGCAGTATTTT. Its translation is CASSYHSGSSTDTQYF. J is TRBJ2-3 and V is TRBV6-5, with D possibly being TRBD2 (6 bases). Germline V CDR1 and CDR2: MNHEY, SVGAGI. The CDR3 runs to 16 residues. V lost 2 bases and J 0 bases, leaving 12 bases between the germline ends.

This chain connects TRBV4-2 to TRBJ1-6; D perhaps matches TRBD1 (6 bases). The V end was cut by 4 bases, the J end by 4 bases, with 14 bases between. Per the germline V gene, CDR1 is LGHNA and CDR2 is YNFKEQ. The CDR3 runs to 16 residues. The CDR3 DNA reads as TGTGCCAGCAGCCTCCAGGTGACAGGATATAATTCACCCCTCCACTTT. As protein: CASSLQVTGYNSPLHF.

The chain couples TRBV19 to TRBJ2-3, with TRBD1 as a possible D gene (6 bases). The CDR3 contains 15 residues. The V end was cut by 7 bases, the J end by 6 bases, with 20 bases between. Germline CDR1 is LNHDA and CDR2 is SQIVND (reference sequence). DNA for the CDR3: TGTGCCAGTACCCCCCGGGACACGGCTAGGGATACGCAGTATTTT. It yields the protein CASTPRDTARDTQYF.

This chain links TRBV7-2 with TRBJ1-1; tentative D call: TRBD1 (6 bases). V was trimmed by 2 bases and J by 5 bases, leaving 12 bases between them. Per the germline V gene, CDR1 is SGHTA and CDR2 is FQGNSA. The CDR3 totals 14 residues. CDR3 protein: CASSLREGGTEAFF. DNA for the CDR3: TGTGCCAGCAGCTTACGCGAGGGGGGGACTGAAGCTTTCTTT.

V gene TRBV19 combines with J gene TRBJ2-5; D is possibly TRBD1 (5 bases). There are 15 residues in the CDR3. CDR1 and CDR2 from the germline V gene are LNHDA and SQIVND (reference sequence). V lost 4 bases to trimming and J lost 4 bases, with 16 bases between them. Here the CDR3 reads CASSTGAQRAETQYF. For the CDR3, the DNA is TGTGCCAGTAGTACTGGGGCCCAACGGGCAGAGACCCAGTACTTC.

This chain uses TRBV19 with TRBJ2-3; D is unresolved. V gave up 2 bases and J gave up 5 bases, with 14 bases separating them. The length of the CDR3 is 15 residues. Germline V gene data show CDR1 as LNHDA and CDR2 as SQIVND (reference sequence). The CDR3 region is CASSIIDSSRDTQYF. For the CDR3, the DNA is TGTGCCAGTAGTATAATAGACTCGTCAAGAGATACGCAGTATTTT.

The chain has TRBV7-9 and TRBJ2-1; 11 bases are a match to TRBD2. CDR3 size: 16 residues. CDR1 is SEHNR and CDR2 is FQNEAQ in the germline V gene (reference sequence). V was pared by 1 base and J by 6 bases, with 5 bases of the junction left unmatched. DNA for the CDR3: TGTGCCAGCAGCTTAGTCGGGACTAGCGGATTCAATGAGCAGTTCTTC. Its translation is CASSLVGTSGFNEQFF.

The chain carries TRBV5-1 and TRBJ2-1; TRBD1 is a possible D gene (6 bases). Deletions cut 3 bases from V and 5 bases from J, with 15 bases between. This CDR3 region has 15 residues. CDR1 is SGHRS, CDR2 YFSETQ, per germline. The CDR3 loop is CASSSRTESNNEQFF. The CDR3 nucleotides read TGCGCCAGCAGCTCAAGGACAGAATCAAACAATGAGCAGTTCTTC.

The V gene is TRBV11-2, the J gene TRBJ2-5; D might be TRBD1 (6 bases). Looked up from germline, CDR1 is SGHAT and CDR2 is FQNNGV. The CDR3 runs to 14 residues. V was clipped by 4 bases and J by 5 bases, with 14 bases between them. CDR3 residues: CASSWSRGEETQYF. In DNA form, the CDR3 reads TGTGCCAGCAGCTGGAGCAGGGGTGAGGAGACCCAGTACTTC.

CDR3 sequence reads: CASSFLGGGKANTGELFF. The CDR3 DNA follows: TGTGCCAGCAGCTTTTTAGGCGGGGGAAAAGCGAACACCGGGGAGCTGTTTTTT. V is TRBV7-9 and J is TRBJ2-2; 7 bases fit TRBD2. In germline, CDR1 is SEHNR, CDR2 FQNEAQ (reference sequence). CDR3 length: 18 amino acids. Trimming at V came to 3 bases and at J to 0 bases, leaving 10 bases not matched to a gene.

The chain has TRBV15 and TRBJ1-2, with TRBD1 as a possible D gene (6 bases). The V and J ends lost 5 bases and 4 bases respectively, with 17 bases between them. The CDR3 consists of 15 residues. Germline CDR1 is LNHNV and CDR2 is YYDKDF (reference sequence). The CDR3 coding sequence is TGTGCCACCAGCCCACAGGGAACCCCCCTCTATGGCTACACCTTC. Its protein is CATSPQGTPLYGYTF.

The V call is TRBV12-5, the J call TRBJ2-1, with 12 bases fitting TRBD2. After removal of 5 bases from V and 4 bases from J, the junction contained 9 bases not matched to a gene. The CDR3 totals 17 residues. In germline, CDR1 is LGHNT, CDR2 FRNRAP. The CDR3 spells CASGPLQTSGGYNEQFF. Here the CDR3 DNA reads TGTGCTAGTGGTCCCCTCCAAACTAGCGGGGGGTACAATGAGCAGTTCTTC. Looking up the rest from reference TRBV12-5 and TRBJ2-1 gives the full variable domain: DARVTQTPRHKVTEMGQEVTMRCQPILGHNTVFWYRQTMMQGLELLAYFRNRAPLDDSGMPKDRFSAEMPDATLATLKIQPSEPRDSAVYFCASGPLQTSGGYNEQFFGPGTRLTVL.